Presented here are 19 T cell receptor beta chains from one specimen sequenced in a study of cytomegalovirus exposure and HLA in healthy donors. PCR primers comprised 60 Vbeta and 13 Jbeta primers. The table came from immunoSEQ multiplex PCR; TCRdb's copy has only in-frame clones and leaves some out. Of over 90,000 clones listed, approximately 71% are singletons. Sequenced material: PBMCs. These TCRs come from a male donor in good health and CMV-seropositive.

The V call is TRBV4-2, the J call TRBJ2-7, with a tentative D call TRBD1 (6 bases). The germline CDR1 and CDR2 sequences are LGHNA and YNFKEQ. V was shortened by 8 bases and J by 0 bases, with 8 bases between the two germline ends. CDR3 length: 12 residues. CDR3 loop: CASSGASYEQYF. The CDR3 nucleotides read TGTGCCAGCTCAGGGGCCTCCTACGAGCAGTACTTC.

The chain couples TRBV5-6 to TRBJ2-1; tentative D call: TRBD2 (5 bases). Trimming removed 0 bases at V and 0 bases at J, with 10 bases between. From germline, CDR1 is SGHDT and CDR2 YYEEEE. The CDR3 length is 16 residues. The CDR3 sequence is CASSLGYGSSYNEQFF. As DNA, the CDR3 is TGTGCCAGCAGCTTGGGGTATGGGAGCTCCTACAATGAGCAGTTCTTC.

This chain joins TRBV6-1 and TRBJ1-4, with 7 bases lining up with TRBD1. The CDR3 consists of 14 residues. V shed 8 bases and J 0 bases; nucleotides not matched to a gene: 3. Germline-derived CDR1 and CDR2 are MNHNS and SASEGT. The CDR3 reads CASRQGATNEKLFF. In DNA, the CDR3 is TGTGCCAGCCGACAGGGTGCAACTAATGAAAAACTGTTTTTT.

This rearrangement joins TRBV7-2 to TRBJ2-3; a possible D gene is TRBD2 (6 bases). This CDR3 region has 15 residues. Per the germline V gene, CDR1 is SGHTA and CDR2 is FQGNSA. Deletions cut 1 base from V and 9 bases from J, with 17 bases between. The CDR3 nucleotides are TGTGCCAGCAGCTTAGAAGGAGGGCGGGCCCGAACGCAGTATTTT. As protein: CASSLEGGRARTQYF.

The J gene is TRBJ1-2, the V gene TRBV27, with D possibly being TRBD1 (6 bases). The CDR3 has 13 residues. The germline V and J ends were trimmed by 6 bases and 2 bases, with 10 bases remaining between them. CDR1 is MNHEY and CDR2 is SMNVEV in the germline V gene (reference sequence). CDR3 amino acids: CASRPQGNYGYTF. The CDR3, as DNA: TGTGCCAGCAGACCTCAGGGGAACTATGGCTACACCTTC.

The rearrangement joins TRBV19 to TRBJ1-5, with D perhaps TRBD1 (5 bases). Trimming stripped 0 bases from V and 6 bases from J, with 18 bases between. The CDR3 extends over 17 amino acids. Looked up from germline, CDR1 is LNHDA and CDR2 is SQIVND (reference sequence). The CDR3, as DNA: TGTGCCAGTAGTATAGATTATGGAGAGGCCGGGGGTCAGCCCCAGCATTTT. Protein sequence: CASSIDYGEAGGQPQHF.

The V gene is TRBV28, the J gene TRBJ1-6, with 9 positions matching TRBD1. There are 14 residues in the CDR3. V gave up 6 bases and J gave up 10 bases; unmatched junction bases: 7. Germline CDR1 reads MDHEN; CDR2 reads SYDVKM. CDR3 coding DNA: TGTGCCAGCAGCTCGGGACAGGGTTGGTCACCCCTCCACTTT. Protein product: CASSSGQGWSPLHF.

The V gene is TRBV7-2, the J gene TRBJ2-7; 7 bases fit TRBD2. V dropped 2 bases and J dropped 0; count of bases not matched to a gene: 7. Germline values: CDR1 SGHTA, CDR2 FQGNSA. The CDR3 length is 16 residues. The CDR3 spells CASSLSLQRGSYEQYF. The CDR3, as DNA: TGTGCCAGCAGCTTATCCCTCCAGCGGGGCTCCTACGAGCAGTACTTC.

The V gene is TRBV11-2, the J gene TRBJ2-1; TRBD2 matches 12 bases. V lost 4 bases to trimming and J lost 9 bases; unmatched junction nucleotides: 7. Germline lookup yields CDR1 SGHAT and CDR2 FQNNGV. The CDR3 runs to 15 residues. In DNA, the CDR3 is TGTGCCAGCAGCTCCGCCCTAGCGGGGGGGAGTGAGCAGTTCTTC. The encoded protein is CASSSALAGGSEQFF.

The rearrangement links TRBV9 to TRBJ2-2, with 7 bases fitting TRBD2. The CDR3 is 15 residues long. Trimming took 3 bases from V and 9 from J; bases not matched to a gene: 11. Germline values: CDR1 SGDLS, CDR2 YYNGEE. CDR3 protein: CASSASGLPARELFF. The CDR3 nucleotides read TGTGCCAGCAGCGCGTCGGGACTACCGGCCCGGGAGCTGTTTTTT.

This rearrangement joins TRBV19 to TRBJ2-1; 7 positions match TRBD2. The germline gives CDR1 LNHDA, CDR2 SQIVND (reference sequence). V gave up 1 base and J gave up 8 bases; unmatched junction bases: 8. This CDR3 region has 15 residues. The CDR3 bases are TGTGCCAGTAGTATAGGATGGCGGGAGATGTATGAGCAGTTCTTC. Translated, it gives CASSIGWREMYEQFF.

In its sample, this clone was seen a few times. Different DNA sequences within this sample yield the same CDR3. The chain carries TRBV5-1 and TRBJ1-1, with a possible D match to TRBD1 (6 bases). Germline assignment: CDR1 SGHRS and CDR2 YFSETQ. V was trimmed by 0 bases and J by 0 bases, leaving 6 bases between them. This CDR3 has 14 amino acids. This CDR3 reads CASSLGGLNTEAFF. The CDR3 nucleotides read TGCGCCAGCAGCTTGGGGGGGCTGAACACTGAAGCTTTCTTT.

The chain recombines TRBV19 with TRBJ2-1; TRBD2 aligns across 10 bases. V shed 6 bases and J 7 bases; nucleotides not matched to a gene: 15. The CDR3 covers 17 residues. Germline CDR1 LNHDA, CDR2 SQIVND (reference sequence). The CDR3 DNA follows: TGTGCCAGTAGCCAGCGGGAGGGCCGAAATTTAAGGAATGAGCAGTTCTTC. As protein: CASSQREGRNLRNEQFF. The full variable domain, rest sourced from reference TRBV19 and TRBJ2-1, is DGGITQSPKYLFRKEGQNVTLSCEQNLNHDAMYWYRQDPGQGLRLIYYSQIVNDFQKGDIAEGYSVSREKKESFPLTVTSAQKNPTAFYLCASSQREGRNLRNEQFFGPGTRLTVL.

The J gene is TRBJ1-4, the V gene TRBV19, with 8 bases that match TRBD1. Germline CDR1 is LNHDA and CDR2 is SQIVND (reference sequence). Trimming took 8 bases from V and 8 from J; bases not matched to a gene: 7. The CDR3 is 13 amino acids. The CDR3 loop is CASQDREDEKLFF. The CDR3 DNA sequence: TGTGCCAGTCAGGACAGGGAGGACGAAAAACTGTTTTTT.

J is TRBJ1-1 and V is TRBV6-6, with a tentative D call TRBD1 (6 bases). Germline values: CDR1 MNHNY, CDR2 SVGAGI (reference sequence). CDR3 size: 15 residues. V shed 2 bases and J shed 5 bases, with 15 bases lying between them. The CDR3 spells CASSYPQGGGTEAFF. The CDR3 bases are TGTGCCAGCAGTTACCCCCAAGGGGGGGGAACTGAAGCTTTCTTT.

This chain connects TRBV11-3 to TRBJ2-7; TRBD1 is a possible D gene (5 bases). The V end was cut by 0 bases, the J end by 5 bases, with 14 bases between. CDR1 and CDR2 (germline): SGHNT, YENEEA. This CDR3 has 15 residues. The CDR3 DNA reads TGTGCCAGCAGCTTAGATGGTGTGCAGGGCCACGAGCAGTACTTC. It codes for CASSLDGVQGHEQYF.

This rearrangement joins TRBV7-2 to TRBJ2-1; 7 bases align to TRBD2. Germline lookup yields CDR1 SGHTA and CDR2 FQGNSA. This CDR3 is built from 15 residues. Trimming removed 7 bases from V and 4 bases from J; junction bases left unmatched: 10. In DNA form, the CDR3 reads TGTGCCAGCAACACCGGGCTAGCGGAATACAATGAGCAGTTCTTC. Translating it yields CASNTGLAEYNEQFF.

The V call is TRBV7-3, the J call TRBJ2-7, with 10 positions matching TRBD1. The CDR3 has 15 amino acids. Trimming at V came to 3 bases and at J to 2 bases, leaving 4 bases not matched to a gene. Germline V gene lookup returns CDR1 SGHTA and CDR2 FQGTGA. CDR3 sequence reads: CASSFGTGAPYEQYF. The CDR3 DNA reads TGTGCCAGCAGCTTCGGGACAGGGGCACCCTACGAGCAGTACTTC.

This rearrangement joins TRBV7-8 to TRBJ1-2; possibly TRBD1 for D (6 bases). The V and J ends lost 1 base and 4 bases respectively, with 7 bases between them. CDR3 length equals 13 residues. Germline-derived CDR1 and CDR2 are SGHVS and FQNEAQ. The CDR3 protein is CASSLGRGYGYTF. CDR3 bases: TGTGCCAGCAGCTTAGGCAGGGGCTATGGCTACACCTTC. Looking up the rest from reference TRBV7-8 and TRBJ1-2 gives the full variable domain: GAGVSQSPRYKVAKRGQDVALRCDPISGHVSLFWYQQALGQGPEFLTYFQNEAQLDKSGLPSDRFFAERPEGSVSTLKIQRTQQEDSAVYLCASSLGRGYGYTFGSGTRLTVV.